Below, 10 T cell receptor beta chains from the same sample are listed, as sequenced in a study of OX40 agonist ivuxolimab in advanced cancers. The protocol was immunoSEQ multiplex PCR, while the TCRdb copy is restricted to in-frame clones and leaves out a portion. The sample yields roughly 33,000 clones, nearly 75% seen once. The source was CD4+ or CD8+ T cells sorted from blood, collected in a trial of the OX40 agonist ivuxolimab. Every receptor here comes from an adult with an advanced solid tumor such as melanoma, head and neck, liver or kidney cancer.

Here the CDR3 DNA reads TGTGCCACCAGCGGCGGGACAGGCAATACCGGGGAGCTGTTTTTT. As protein: CATSGGTGNTGELFF. The gene calls are TRBV15 and TRBJ2-2, with 8 bases identical to TRBD1. J gave up 5 bases and V 5 bases, and 7 bases lay outside the gene matches. This CDR3 is 15 amino acids long. CDR1 is LNHNV and CDR2 is YYDKDF in the germline V gene (reference sequence).

CDR3 coding DNA: TGTGCCAGTAGTCCCCGACCAGATACGCAGTATTTT. This codes for CASSPRPDTQYF. This chain connects TRBV19 to TRBJ2-3; D remains unclear. V was shortened by 5 bases and J by 4 bases, with 7 bases between the two germline ends. Germline V gives CDR1 LNHDA, CDR2 SQIVND (reference sequence). The CDR3 covers 12 residues.

The rearrangement links TRBV27 to TRBJ2-4, with D perhaps being TRBD1 or TRBD2 (5 bases each). V lost 2 bases and J lost 6, with 11 bases in between. CDR1 and CDR2 (germline): MNHEY, SMNVEV (reference sequence). The CDR3 has 14 residues. In nucleotides, the CDR3 is TGTGCCAGCAGTTTAGGGGGTAATGGAAACATTCAGTACTTC. Protein product: CASSLGGNGNIQYF.

This chain connects TRBV5-1 to TRBJ2-5; the match to TRBD1 covers 7 bases. The CDR3 length is 14 residues. Germline CDR1 and CDR2: SGHRS and YFSETQ. V was pared by 7 bases and J by 5 bases, with 11 bases of the junction left unmatched. The CDR3 bases are TGCGCCAGCTCCCTTTCACAGGGGTGGGAGACCCAGTACTTC. Amino acid sequence: CASSLSQGWETQYF.

This clone was observed a few times. The chain uses TRBV2 and TRBJ1-5; a possible D gene is TRBD1 (5 bases). Trimming stripped 4 bases from V and 1 base from J, with 8 bases between. This CDR3 spans 14 amino acids. Germline assignment: CDR1 SNHLY and CDR2 FYNNEI. The CDR3 DNA sequence: TGTGCCAGCAGTGTGTGGGGCAGCAATCAGCCCCAGCATTTT. Amino acid sequence: CASSVWGSNQPQHF.

This clone was seen only a few times. This sequence joins TRBV10-2 and TRBJ1-5; D may be TRBD1 (6 bases). Germline V gives CDR1 WSHSY, CDR2 SAAADI. The CDR3 is 13 amino acids. V lost 6 bases and J 6 bases, leaving 12 bases between the germline ends. The CDR3 here is CASSTGLGQPQHF. The CDR3 DNA reads as TGCGCCAGCAGCACAGGGCTTGGTCAGCCCCAGCATTTT.

This chain connects TRBV5-8 to TRBJ2-7, with 8 bases aligning to TRBD1. V was pared by 2 bases and J by 2 bases, with 12 bases of the junction left unmatched. Germline CDR1 is SGHTS and CDR2 is YDEGEE. The CDR3 contains 17 residues. The chain's CDR3 is CASSFNRGQDFTYEQYF. CDR3 nucleotides: TGTGCCAGCAGCTTTAACCGGGGACAGGATTTCACCTACGAGCAGTACTTC.

V usage is TRBV7-2 and J usage is TRBJ1-2; D gene ambiguous. CDR1 SGHTA and CDR2 FQGNSA come from the germline V gene. The length of the CDR3 is 11 residues. Deletions cut 2 bases from V and 6 bases from J, with 4 bases between. The CDR3 nucleotides are TGTGCCAGCAGCTTACGAGATGGCTACACCTTC. It translates to CASSLRDGYTF.

V and J are TRBV6-1 and TRBJ1-6, with D maybe TRBD1 (6 bases). Trimming took 4 bases from V and 8 from J, leaving 9 bases between them. The CDR3 has 13 amino acids. Germline CDR1 is MNHNS and CDR2 is SASEGT. CDR3 sequence: CASSVRQDSPLHF. The CDR3 DNA reads as TGTGCCAGCAGTGTCCGACAGGATTCACCCCTCCACTTT.

The genes are TRBV9 and TRBJ1-6; D gene uncertain. Trimming shortened V by 0 bases and J by 5 bases, and 12 bases separated the two germline ends. The CDR3 totals 16 residues. Germline assignment: CDR1 SGDLS and CDR2 YYNGEE. CDR3: CASSVDGVGNNSPLHF. CDR3 coding DNA: TGTGCCAGCAGCGTAGACGGAGTTGGGAATAATTCACCCCTCCACTTT.